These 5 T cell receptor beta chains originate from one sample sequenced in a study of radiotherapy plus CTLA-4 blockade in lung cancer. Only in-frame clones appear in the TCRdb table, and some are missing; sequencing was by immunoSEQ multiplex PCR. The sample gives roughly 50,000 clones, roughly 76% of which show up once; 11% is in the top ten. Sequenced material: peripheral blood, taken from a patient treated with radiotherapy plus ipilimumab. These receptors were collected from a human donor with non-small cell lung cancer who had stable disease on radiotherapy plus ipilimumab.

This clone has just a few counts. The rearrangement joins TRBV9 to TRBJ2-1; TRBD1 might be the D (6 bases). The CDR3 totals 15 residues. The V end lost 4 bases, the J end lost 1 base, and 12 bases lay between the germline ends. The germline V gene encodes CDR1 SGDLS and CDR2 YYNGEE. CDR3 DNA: TGTGCCAGCAGCCTGAGCAGGGGTTCCTACAATGAGCAGTTCTTC. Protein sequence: CASSLSRGSYNEQFF.

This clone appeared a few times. CDR3 nucleotide sequence: TGTGCCAGCAGCTTGGGCAGAGGAAACACCATATATTTT. The encoded protein is CASSLGRGNTIYF. This chain joins TRBV5-6 and TRBJ1-3; D is ambiguous. V lost 0 bases, J lost 4 bases, and 5 bases lay in between. Germline-derived CDR1 and CDR2 are SGHDT and YYEEEE. The CDR3 has 13 amino acids.

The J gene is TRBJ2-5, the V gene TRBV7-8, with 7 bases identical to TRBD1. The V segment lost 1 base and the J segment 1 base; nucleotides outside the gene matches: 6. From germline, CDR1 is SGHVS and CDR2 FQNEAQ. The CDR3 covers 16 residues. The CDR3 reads CASSLGGGQIQETQYF. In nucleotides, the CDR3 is TGTGCCAGCAGCTTAGGAGGGGGACAGATCCAAGAGACCCAGTACTTC.

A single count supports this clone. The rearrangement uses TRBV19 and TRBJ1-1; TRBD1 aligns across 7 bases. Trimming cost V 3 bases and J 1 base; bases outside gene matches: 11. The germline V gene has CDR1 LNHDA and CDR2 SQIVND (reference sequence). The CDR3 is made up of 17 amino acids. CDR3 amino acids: CASSMFGRGAANTEAFF. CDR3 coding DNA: TGTGCCAGTAGTATGTTCGGCAGGGGGGCAGCGAACACTGAAGCTTTCTTT.

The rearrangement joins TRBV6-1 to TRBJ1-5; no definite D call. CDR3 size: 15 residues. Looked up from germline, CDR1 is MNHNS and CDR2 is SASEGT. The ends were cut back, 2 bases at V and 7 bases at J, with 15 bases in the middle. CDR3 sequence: CASSEWAGTSQPQHF. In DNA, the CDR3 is TGTGCCAGCAGTGAATGGGCAGGCACGAGCCAGCCCCAGCATTTT.